The TCR beta chain described here comes from a study of PD-L1 blockade in urothelial cancer. Looking at the study overall: Reported median T cell count for blood samples was around 150,000.

Here immunoSEQ multiplex PCR was the method, and the copy in TCRdb shows in-frame clones only, minus some. The data show approximately 100,000 clones, approximately 86% seen once. The ends lost 4 bases at V and 7 bases at J; junction bases unmatched: 30. Germline assignment: CDR1 MGHRA and CDR2 YSYEKL. CDR3 size: 22 residues. The V and J genes are TRBV4-1 and TRBJ1-4, with 7 bases that match TRBD1. The receptor was isolated from a man aged 50-59 years with urothelial cancer. The sample in question was PBMCs, obtained around atezolizumab (anti-PD-L1) treatment. CDR3 region: CASSPPRDSRKKVDEFGEKLFF. The DNA of the CDR3 is TGCGCCAGCAGCCCCCCGCGGGACAGCCGAAAAAAAGTTGATGAATTCGGTGAAAAACTGTTTTTT.